Listed below are T cell receptor beta chains from one sample, sequenced in a study of long-term antiretroviral therapy in people with HIV. Repertoires were generated with immunoSEQ multiplex PCR, while TCRdb's copy carries only in-frame clones and drops some. The table records tens of thousands of clones, roughly nine tenths of them present only once. Sequences were derived from unsorted PBMCs, sampled about 5 years before starting antiretroviral therapy. Receptors originate from a man aged 50 or older with HIV. Each CDR3 is given with its conserved first and last residue. The D gene is left open where the match is weak. The size of a clone is reported for some rows only, either as once, few or many, or as a class for expanded clones.

clone_size	d_call	j_call	v_call	cdr3_aa	cdr3_nt
.	TRBD2	TRBJ2-3	TRBV6-1	CASSALAGEATDTQYF	TGTGCCAGCAGTGCCCTAGCGGGAGAGGCCACAGATACGCAGTATTTT
.	TRBD2	TRBJ2-5	TRBV5-1	CASSLGTSGMGETQYF	TGCGCCAGCAGCTTGGGGACTAGCGGGATGGGAGAGACCCAGTACTTC
.	.	TRBJ2-1	TRBV11-3	CASSLEPGRSNEQFF	TGTGCCAGCAGCTTAGAACCCGGACGAAGCAATGAGCAGTTCTTC
.	.	TRBJ1-6	TRBV18	CASSPQSSYNSPLHF	TGTGCCAGCTCACCACAGAGCTCCTATAATTCACCCCTCCACTTT
.	.	TRBJ1-2	TRBV12-5	CASGPGAGYGYTF	TGTGCTAGTGGTCCTGGAGCCGGCTATGGCTACACCTTC
.	.	TRBJ1-4	TRBV15	CATSRDHLDSATNEKLFF	TGTGCCACCAGCAGAGATCACTTAGACAGTGCAACTAATGAAAAACTGTTTTTT
.	.	TRBJ2-5	TRBV12-1	CASSHAEDREQETQYF	TGTGCCAGCAGCCATGCAGAGGACAGGGAGCAGGAGACCCAGTACTTC
.	.	TRBJ1-5	TRBV2	CASSRGSNQPQHF	TGTGCCAGCAGCAGGGGTAGCAATCAGCCCCAGCATTTT
.	.	TRBJ1-1	TRBV6-6	CAGGRGDTEAFF	TGTGCCGGCGGGCGGGGCGACACTGAAGCTTTCTTT
.	.	TRBJ2-3	TRBV11-3	CASSFGELGTQYF	TGTGCCAGCAGCTTCGGTGAGCTAGGGACGCAGTATTTT
.	TRBD1	TRBJ2-7	TRBV5-1	CASSTAGTAPPYEQYF	TGCGCCAGCAGCACTGCCGGGACAGCTCCCCCCTACGAGCAGTACTTC
few	TRBD2	TRBJ2-7	TRBV9	CASARTSGGLRGFHEQYF	TGTGCCAGCGCGAGGACTAGCGGGGGTCTTAGAGGATTCCACGAGCAGTACTTC
.	TRBD1	TRBJ1-6	TRBV7-9	CASSRTAGTDRGGAPLHF	TGTGCCAGCAGCCGGACTGCCGGAACGGACAGGGGAGGTGCACCCCTCCACTTT
.	.	TRBJ1-4	TRBV5-1	CASSMTTVGGGEKLFF	TGCGCCAGCAGCATGACGACGGTGGGGGGTGGTGAAAAACTGTTTTTT
once	.	TRBJ2-7	TRBV7-8	CASSLAPTAGWHF	TGTGCCAGCAGCTTAGCTCCCACAGCAGGGTGGCACTTC
.	.	TRBJ1-1	TRBV11-2	CASRRGNLNTEAFF	TGTGCCAGCAGGAGGGGGAATTTGAACACTGAAGCTTTCTTT
few	.	TRBJ2-7	TRBV7-2	CASSLALRGEQYF	TGTGCCAGCAGCTTAGCGTTAAGAGGCGAGCAGTACTTC
.	TRBD1	TRBJ1-1	TRBV29-1	CSDGGQWGQAFF	TGCAGCGATGGGGGACAGTGGGGCCAAGCTTTCTTT
.	.	TRBJ2-7	TRBV15	CATSRAPHPGTYEQYF	TGTGCCACCAGCAGAGCCCCACACCCTGGAACCTACGAGCAGTACTTC
.	TRBD1	TRBJ1-1	TRBV7-6	CASSLRTGVMNTEAFF	TGTGCCAGCAGCTTAAGGACAGGGGTTATGAACACTGAAGCTTTCTTT
.	TRBD2	TRBJ2-1	TRBV7-8	CASSLELAGGRTDNEQFF	TGTGCCAGCAGCTTAGAACTAGCGGGAGGCCGGACCGACAATGAGCAGTTCTTC
.	TRBD2	TRBJ2-2	TRBV19	CASRSLAGRNTGELFF	TGTGCCAGTAGGTCACTAGCGGGACGGAACACCGGGGAGCTGTTTTTT
.	.	TRBJ2-7	TRBV10-3	CAISESGPPSEQYF	TGTGCCATCAGTGAGTCCGGGCCCCCAAGCGAGCAGTACTTC
.	TRBD1	TRBJ2-5	TRBV5-1	CASSLVTGGLGETQYF	TGCGCCAGCAGCTTGGTGACAGGGGGCCTGGGAGAGACCCAGTACTTC
.	.	TRBJ1-1	TRBV6-5	CASSLRGAEAFF	TGTGCCAGCAGCCTGAGGGGCGCTGAAGCTTTCTTT
.	.	TRBJ2-5	TRBV6-4	CAITRFRDPSQTQYF	TGTGCCATCACCCGCTTCCGGGACCCCTCACAGACCCAGTACTTC
.	.	TRBJ2-5	TRBV11-2	CASSIAGTMETQYF	TGTGCCAGCAGCATCGCCGGGACAATGGAGACCCAGTACTTC
.	TRBD1	TRBJ1-5	TRBV28	CASSLAQGARSNQPQHF	TGTGCCAGCAGTTTAGCCCAGGGGGCTCGTAGCAATCAGCCCCAGCATTTT
.	.	TRBJ1-2	TRBV6-1	CASSDQAVYGYTF	TGTGCCAGCAGTGACCAGGCTGTCTATGGCTACACCTTC
.	.	TRBJ2-5	TRBV5-4	CASSLAGVEETQYF	TGTGCCAGCAGCTTGGCCGGGGTGGAGGAGACCCAGTACTTC
.	.	TRBJ1-3	TRBV10-3	CATRQESVSGNTIYF	TGTGCCACGCGACAGGAGTCAGTTTCTGGAAACACCATATATTTT
few	TRBD2	TRBJ2-7	TRBV6-5	CASSYQRGVSYEQYF	TGTGCCAGCAGTTATCAGCGGGGGGTTTCCTACGAGCAGTACTTC
.	.	TRBJ1-5	TRBV19	CASSMSWETGNQPQHF	TGTGCCAGTAGTATGAGTTGGGAGACGGGCAATCAGCCCCAGCATTTT
.	TRBD2	TRBJ2-2	TRBV19	CASSIGGLAVNTGELFF	TGTGCCAGTAGTATAGGTGGACTAGCGGTTAACACCGGGGAGCTGTTTTTT
.	.	TRBJ1-4	TRBV19	CASSIRGLLFF	TGTGCCAGTAGTATACGAGGGTTACTGTTTTTT
.	TRBD1	TRBJ1-1	TRBV2	CASRDRESTEAFF	TGTGCCAGCAGGGACAGGGAGAGCACTGAAGCTTTCTTT
.	.	TRBJ2-5	TRBV7-9	CASREGGGFQETQYF	TGTGCCAGCAGAGAGGGGGGGGGCTTCCAAGAGACCCAGTACTTC
.	.	TRBJ1-5	TRBV19	CASTRAGRNDQPQHF	TGTGCCAGTACAAGGGCAGGCCGGAATGATCAGCCCCAGCATTTT
few	TRBD1	TRBJ1-6	TRBV6-4	CASREQGADNSPLHF	TGTGCCAGCAGAGAACAGGGGGCTGATAATTCACCCCTCCACTTT